A selection of T cell receptor beta chains follows, all from one sample in a study of blood T cell repertoires in COVID-19. Libraries were prepared by immunoSEQ multiplex PCR; TCRdb keeps only in-frame clonotypes and omits some of them. The table includes 200,000 to 300,000 clones, about four fifths detected once. The sample taken for sequencing was peripheral blood. The receptors come from a woman older than 75 with COVID-19, enrolled during active disease. CDR3s include the opening cysteine and the closing phenylalanine or tryptophan. Fields, in order: clone size, CDR3 length, D gene, J gene, V gene, CDR3 DNA, CDR3 protein. A D gene is named only where the DNA matches it firmly. Size is stated for part of the rows, as once, few or many counts, or as a class when the clone is expanded.

-	13	-	TRBJ1-1	TRBV7-9	TGTGCCTCAGCGAGGGCGCGGGACACTGAAGCTTTCTTT	CASARARDTEAFF
-	15	TRBD1	TRBJ1-4	TRBV7-9	TGTGCCAGCAGCCCCAGGACAGGGGGCTTGGAAAAACTGTTTTTT	CASSPRTGGLEKLFF
-	17	-	TRBJ2-3	TRBV18	TGTGCCAGCTCACCACTGGACATGTCCGTCGGCACAGATACGCAGTATTTT	CASSPLDMSVGTDTQYF
-	15	TRBD1	TRBJ2-1	TRBV5-1	TGCGCCAGCAGCCATGGGGACAGGGGGTGGAATGAGCAGTTCTTC	CASSHGDRGWNEQFF
-	15	-	TRBJ1-6	TRBV28	TGTGCCAGCAGTTTGGACAGCTCCTATAATTCACCCCTCCACTTT	CASSLDSSYNSPLHF
-	13	-	TRBJ1-2	TRBV7-9	TGTGCCAGCAGCTCTCTAGGGGGAAGGGGCTACACCTTC	CASSSLGGRGYTF
-	15	TRBD1	TRBJ1-6	TRBV5-4	TGTGCCAGCAGCTTGGCCGGGACAGGGGAATCACCCCTCCACTTT	CASSLAGTGESPLHF
-	16	TRBD2	TRBJ2-1	TRBV4-1	TGCGCCAGCAGCCAGATAGGGACTAGTTTCTACAATGAGCAGTTCTTC	CASSQIGTSFYNEQFF
-	20	TRBD2	TRBJ2-1	TRBV18	TGTGCCAGCTCACCTCTAAACGGACTAGCGGGGGGGTTTTCCTACAATGAGCAGTTCTTC	CASSPLNGLAGGFSYNEQFF
-	15	TRBD1	TRBJ1-1	TRBV18	TGTGCCAGCTCACGATCGGGACAGGTGAACACTGAAGCTTTCTTT	CASSRSGQVNTEAFF
-	12	-	TRBJ2-7	TRBV11-2	TGTGCCAGCAGCGTTGGGGGGTACGAGCAGTACTTC	CASSVGGYEQYF
-	15	-	TRBJ1-6	TRBV18	TGTGCCAGCTCACCCGACAGGCCTGGCAATTCACCCCTCCACTTT	CASSPDRPGNSPLHF
-	15	-	TRBJ1-5	TRBV6-5	TGTGCCAGCAACACGGGGGGGGCGGGAAATCAGCCCCAGCATTTT	CASNTGGAGNQPQHF
-	15	TRBD1	TRBJ1-1	TRBV29-1	TGCAGCGTTGGGGCAGGGGGACGGGGGAGAACTGAAGCTTTCTTT	CSVGAGGRGRTEAFF
few	14	-	TRBJ1-1	TRBV6-5	TGTGCCAGCAGTTACTCGCCCAGGAACACTGAAGCTTTCTTT	CASSYSPRNTEAFF
-	16	-	TRBJ2-7	TRBV4-1	TGCGCCAGCAGCCAAGGAGTTCTGGGGGGAGCCTACGAGCAGTACTTC	CASSQGVLGGAYEQYF
-	15	TRBD2	TRBJ2-3	TRBV11-3	TGTGCCAGCAGCTTAGGGGGACTAGCCACAGATACGCAGTATTTT	CASSLGGLATDTQYF
-	14	TRBD2	TRBJ2-3	TRBV10-3	TGTGCCATCTCGGTAGCGGGAATCACAGATACGCAGTATTTT	CAISVAGITDTQYF
-	13	TRBD1	TRBJ1-6	TRBV28	TGTGCCAGCAGAAGACAGGGGGAATCACCCCTCCACTTT	CASRRQGESPLHF
-	15	-	TRBJ1-1	TRBV7-3	TGTGCCAGCAGCCTGTCCGGGGGTGGGTACACTGAAGCTTTCTTT	CASSLSGGGYTEAFF
-	15	TRBD2	TRBJ2-3	TRBV5-1	TGCGCCAGCAGCCGGAATCTAGCGGCCACAGATACGCAGTATTTT	CASSRNLAATDTQYF
-	14	-	TRBJ1-1	TRBV16	TGTGCCAGCAGCCAACAGGGGAGGAACACTGAAGCTTTCTTT	CASSQQGRNTEAFF
-	12	-	TRBJ2-7	TRBV18	TGTGCCAGCTCACCGGCGGGATACGAGCAGTACTTC	CASSPAGYEQYF